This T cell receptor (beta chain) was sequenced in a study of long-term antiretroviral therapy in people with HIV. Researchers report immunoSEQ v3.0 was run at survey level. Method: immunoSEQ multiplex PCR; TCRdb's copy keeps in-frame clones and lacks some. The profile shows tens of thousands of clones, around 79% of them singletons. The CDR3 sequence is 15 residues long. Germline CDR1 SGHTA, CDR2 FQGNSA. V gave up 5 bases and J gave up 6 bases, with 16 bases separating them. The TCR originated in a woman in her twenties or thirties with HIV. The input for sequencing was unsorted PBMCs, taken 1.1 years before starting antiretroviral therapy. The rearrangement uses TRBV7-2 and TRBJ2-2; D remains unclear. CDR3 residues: CASSPTQGRAGELFF. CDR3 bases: TGTGCCAGCAGCCCCACCCAAGGACGGGCCGGGGAGCTGTTTTTT. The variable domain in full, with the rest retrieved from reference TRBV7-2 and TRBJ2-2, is GAGVSQSPSNKVTEKGKDVELRCDPISGHTALYWYRQSLGQGLEFLIYFQGNSAPDKSGLPSDRFSAERTGGSVSTLTIQRTQQEDSAVYLCASSPTQGRAGELFFGEGSRLTVL.